The 28 T cell receptor beta chains in this list originate from one sample, sequenced in a study of cytomegalovirus exposure and HLA in healthy donors. 60 Vbeta and 13 Jbeta primers were used in PCR. Assay used: immunoSEQ multiplex PCR; TCRdb lists only in-frame clones, some missing. Of some 90,000 clones in the sample, 60% to 75% were seen once. Sequenced: PBMCs. These receptors were obtained from a female donor in good health and CMV-seropositive.

The J gene is TRBJ2-3, the V gene TRBV29-1; maybe TRBD1 (6 bases). Between the trimmed V and J ends, which lost 6 bases and 1 base, there was a span of 14 bases. The CDR3 consists of 14 residues. CDR1 and CDR2 from the germline V gene are SQVTM and ANQGSEA. The CDR3 loop is CSVLQGSGTDTQYF. As DNA, the CDR3 is TGCAGCGTCCTACAGGGCTCTGGCACAGATACGCAGTATTTT.

The chain is built from TRBV28 and TRBJ1-2, with D possibly TRBD1 on 6 matching bases. Trimming removed 6 bases from V and 4 bases from J, with 12 bases in between. Per germline, CDR1 MDHEN and CDR2 SYDVKM. This CDR3 is built from 13 residues. CDR3 sequence reads: CASSYDRSYGYTF. The DNA for the CDR3 is TGTGCCAGCAGCTATGACAGGTCCTATGGCTACACCTTC.

This chain joins TRBV30 and TRBJ1-6; no clear D. The CDR3 is 13 amino acids. V dropped 2 bases and J dropped 7 bases, with 9 bases sitting between them. CDR1 and CDR2 from the germline V gene are GTSNPN and SVGIG (reference sequence). The CDR3 region has the DNA TGTGCCTGGAGTCCAGGCCTGAATTCACCCCTCCACTTT. Its protein product is CAWSPGLNSPLHF.

The chain links TRBV4-1 to TRBJ1-1; TRBD1 agrees at 8 bases. V trimming: 5 bases; J trimming: 4 bases; junction bases outside the gene matches: 24. In germline, CDR1 is MGHRA, CDR2 YSYEKL. The CDR3 length is 20 residues. This CDR3 reads CASSFRTGLGSSSFTTEAFF. CDR3 nucleotides: TGCGCCAGCAGCTTTCGGACAGGGTTGGGCTCCTCATCTTTTACCACTGAAGCTTTCTTT.

Here the CDR3 DNA reads TGTGCCAGCAGCGTCGGACTAGCGGGAGAGACCCAGTACTTC. Amino acid sequence: CASSVGLAGETQYF. The gene calls are TRBV5-4 and TRBJ2-5; 11 bases are shared with TRBD2. The ends lost 4 bases at V and 4 bases at J; junction bases unmatched: 3. The germline gives CDR1 SGHNT, CDR2 YYREEE (reference sequence). CDR3 size: 14 residues.

The chain employs TRBV4-3 and TRBJ1-4, with 9 bases that match TRBD1. From germline, CDR1 is LGHNA and CDR2 YSLEER. The CDR3 is made up of 15 amino acids. Trimming at V came to 3 bases and at J to 7 bases, leaving 6 bases not matched to a gene. This chain's CDR3 is CASSQTGGVFEKLFF. CDR3 DNA: TGCGCCAGCAGCCAGACAGGGGGAGTTTTTGAAAAACTGTTTTTT.

The rearrangement links TRBV11-3 to TRBJ2-2; the D is unclear. Between the trimmed V and J ends, which lost 2 bases and 6 bases, there was a span of 10 bases. Germline CDR1 SGHNT, CDR2 YENEEA. The CDR3 has 14 residues. The CDR3 DNA reads TGTGCCAGCAGCTTAAGCTTCTGGTCCGGGGAGCTGTTTTTT. Translation: CASSLSFWSGELFF.

The V call is TRBV13, the J call TRBJ2-7; possible D gene TRBD2, 6 bases. This CDR3 has 14 amino acids. Germline V gene lookup returns CDR1 PRHDT and CDR2 FYEKMQ (reference sequence). The V end lost 5 bases, the J end lost 5 bases, and 16 bases lay between the germline ends. CDR3 amino acids: CASSPWDLGDEQYF. CDR3 in DNA: TGTGCCAGCAGCCCTTGGGACTTAGGTGACGAGCAGTACTTC.

The V gene is TRBV5-4, the J gene TRBJ2-1; no reliable D call. V was clipped by 0 bases and J by 1 base, with 11 bases between them. Germline V gene data show CDR1 as SGHNT and CDR2 as YYREEE (reference sequence). This CDR3 contains 16 residues. The CDR3 DNA reads TGTGCCAGCAGCTTGGACCCGGAGTATTCCTACAATGAGCAGTTCTTC. Its translation is CASSLDPEYSYNEQFF.

The chain recombines TRBV5-4 with TRBJ2-3, with 8 bases matching TRBD2. The CDR3 is made up of 16 amino acids. Germline trimming cut 6 bases from V and 6 bases from J; bases unmatched to any gene: 15. CDR1 and CDR2 from the germline V gene are SGHNT and YYREEE (reference sequence). In DNA, the CDR3 is TGTGCCAGCACCGACCAAGCCCAGCGGGAGTGGGATACGCAGTATTTT. It is translated as CASTDQAQREWDTQYF.

This clone has just a few counts. The V gene is TRBV6-4, the J gene TRBJ2-7, with 14 bases that match TRBD2. The CDR3 totals 15 residues. V gave up 3 bases and J gave up 2 bases; unmatched junction bases: 0. Germline V lookup: CDR1 MRHNA, CDR2 SNTAGT. The CDR3 region has the DNA TGTGCCAGCAGTGAGACTAGCGGGGGGGCCTACGAGCAGTACTTC. It translates to CASSETSGGAYEQYF.

This clone was detected only a few times. CDR3 residues: CASSLRQGDSNQPQHF. The CDR3 DNA reads TGTGCCAGCAGCCTAAGACAGGGGGATAGCAATCAGCCCCAGCATTTT. The V and J genes are TRBV7-8 and TRBJ1-5; 9 nucleotides match TRBD1. CDR3 length: 16 residues. The germline V gene encodes CDR1 SGHVS and CDR2 FQNEAQ. With V trimmed by 5 bases and J by 0 bases, 5 bases remained unmatched.

The rearrangement joins TRBV6-5 to TRBJ2-7; TRBD1 agrees at 7 bases. V lost 6 bases, J lost 0 bases, and 8 bases stayed unmatched. The V gene's germline CDR1 is MNHEY and CDR2 SVGAGI. The CDR3 consists of 15 residues. CDR3 DNA sequence: TGTGCCAGCAGCCGACAGGGATCGAGCTCCTACGAGCAGTACTTC. This codes for CASSRQGSSSYEQYF.

The chain recombines TRBV27 with TRBJ2-7; D might be TRBD1 (6 bases). The CDR3 loop spans 14 amino acids. Trimming left V 4 bases short and J 6 bases short, with 16 bases between. Germline CDR1 reads MNHEY; CDR2 reads SMNVEV (reference sequence). This CDR3 reads CASSSSDRQGEQYF. CDR3 coding DNA: TGTGCCAGCAGTTCCTCCGACAGGCAAGGCGAGCAGTACTTC.

This clone was recorded once. The chain is built from TRBV29-1 and TRBJ2-7; D perhaps matches TRBD1 (6 bases). The V and J ends lost 3 bases and 0 bases respectively, with 15 bases between them. The CDR3 sequence is 15 residues long. The V gene's germline CDR1 is SQVTM and CDR2 ANQGSEA. CDR3 residues: CSVEILGTNSYEQYF. The CDR3 DNA reads TGCAGCGTTGAGATCTTGGGGACAAACTCCTACGAGCAGTACTTC.

V is TRBV4-2 and J is TRBJ2-7; TRBD2 might be the D (6 bases). CDR1 and CDR2 (germline): LGHNA, YNFKEQ. The CDR3 has 14 residues. V lost 2 bases to trimming and J lost 5 bases, with 13 bases between them. CDR3 nucleotide sequence: TGTGCCAGCAGCCAAAAAGGACTAACTAACGAGCAGTACTTC. Protein product: CASSQKGLTNEQYF.

The chain links TRBV11-2 to TRBJ2-5; 9 bases agree with TRBD2. V lost 0 bases to trimming and J lost 5 bases; unmatched junction nucleotides: 7. Looked up from germline, CDR1 is SGHAT and CDR2 is FQNNGV. The CDR3 consists of 16 residues. This chain's CDR3 is CASSLEWRGGRETQYF. DNA of the CDR3: TGTGCCAGCAGCTTAGAATGGCGGGGGGGCCGGGAGACCCAGTACTTC. The complete variable domain, with remaining parts taken from reference TRBV11-2 and TRBJ2-5, reads EAGVAQSPRYKIIEKRQSVAFWCNPISGHATLYWYQQILGQGPKLLIQFQNNGVVDDSQLPKDRFSAERLKGVDSTLKIQPAKLEDSAVYLCASSLEWRGGRETQYFGPGTRLLVL.

This chain connects TRBV4-2 to TRBJ1-5; D gene uncertain. Trimming removed 5 bases at V and 0 bases at J, with 14 bases between. The CDR3 covers 16 residues. Per the germline V gene, CDR1 is LGHNA and CDR2 is YNFKEQ. DNA of the CDR3: TGTGCCAGCAGCTACAGCGGCACAGCTAGCAATCAGCCCCAGCATTTT. Protein sequence: CASSYSGTASNQPQHF.

A note on this clone: Germline and junction disagree at one end, which may indicate a read error. The genes are TRBV7-7 and TRBJ2-5; tentatively, D is TRBD1 (6 bases). Germline V gene lookup returns CDR1 SSHAT and CDR2 FNYEAQ (reference sequence). This CDR3 is built from 14 residues. The DNA of the CDR3 is TGTGCTAGCAGCTTAGACAGGTTCAAAGAGACCCAGTACTTC. Translating gives CASSLDRFKETQYF.

The chain combines TRBV5-6 with TRBJ2-3; TRBD2 matches 8 bases. This CDR3 spans 16 amino acids. V lost 4 bases and J lost 5; bases outside the gene matches: 12. Germline loops: CDR1 SGHDT, CDR2 YYEEEE. The CDR3 here is CASSMRLTGGRDTQYF. The CDR3 region has the DNA TGTGCCAGCAGCATGCGGCTGACGGGGGGGCGAGATACGCAGTATTTT.

The V gene is TRBV5-1, the J gene TRBJ1-1; maybe TRBD1 (6 bases). The germline gives CDR1 SGHRS, CDR2 YFSETQ. V was cut by 4 bases and J by 0 bases, with 13 bases left in between. This CDR3 comprises 15 residues. The CDR3 protein is CASSQVGQMNTEAFF. CDR3 nucleotide sequence: TGCGCCAGCAGCCAAGTCGGACAGATGAACACTGAAGCTTTCTTT.

The DNA of the CDR3 is TGCGCCAGCAGCTTAAGGACAGCAGAGACCCAGTACTTC. It specifies CASSLRTAETQYF. The genes are TRBV5-1 and TRBJ2-5; TRBD1 might be the D (6 bases). Germline CDR1 SGHRS, CDR2 YFSETQ. This CDR3 has 13 amino acids. Trimming left V 2 bases short and J 4 bases short, with 9 bases between.

This clone was counted a few times. The genes are TRBV5-1 and TRBJ1-1, with 9 bases lining up with TRBD1. After removal of 0 bases from V and 0 bases from J, the junction contained 3 bases not matched to a gene. The germline CDR1 and CDR2 sequences are SGHRS and YFSETQ. The CDR3 covers 16 residues. This CDR3 is CASSLAGTGMNTEAFF. The CDR3 DNA reads TGCGCCAGCAGCTTGGCCGGGACAGGGATGAACACTGAAGCTTTCTTT.

V and J are TRBV6-6 and TRBJ2-5; D unclear. The CDR3 spans 14 residues. Germline V CDR1 and CDR2: MNHNY, SVGAGI (reference sequence). Trimming took 1 base from V and 5 from J, leaving 11 bases between them. The CDR3 sequence: CASSYLVRWETQYF. The CDR3 nucleotides are TGTGCCAGCAGTTACTTAGTCAGGTGGGAGACCCAGTACTTC.

The chain joins TRBV20-1 to TRBJ2-5, with 7 bases identical to TRBD2. Germline loops: CDR1 DFQATT, CDR2 SNEGSKA (reference sequence). CDR3 length: 11 amino acids. With V trimmed by 3 bases and J by 7 bases, 2 bases remained unmatched. CDR3 DNA: TGCAGTGCTAGGGGGAGGGGGACCCAGTACTTC. Its translation is CSARGRGTQYF.

The chain uses TRBV27 and TRBJ1-6, with TRBD1 matching 7 bases. The CDR3 runs 15 residues. The germline CDR1 and CDR2 sequences are MNHEY and SMNVEV (reference sequence). The V segment lost 8 bases and the J segment 4 bases; nucleotides outside the gene matches: 8. CDR3 in amino acids: CASRAGDRYNSPLHF. CDR3 coding DNA: TGTGCCAGCCGGGCCGGGGACAGATATAATTCACCCCTCCACTTT.

The V and J genes are TRBV5-1 and TRBJ1-1, with D possibly TRBD1 on 5 matching bases. V lost 0 bases and J lost 3, with 9 bases in between. From germline, CDR1 is SGHRS and CDR2 YFSETQ. CDR3 length: 14 amino acids. The CDR3 is CASSLERGDTEAFF. CDR3 sequence (DNA): TGCGCCAGCAGCTTGGAACGGGGGGACACTGAAGCTTTCTTT.

The chain carries TRBV27 and TRBJ1-1; D uncertain. The germline CDR1 and CDR2 sequences are MNHEY and SMNVEV (reference sequence). V shed 2 bases and J shed 0 bases, with 10 bases lying between them. The CDR3 contains 15 residues. CDR3 amino acids: CASSLDPGVNTEAFF. The CDR3 coding sequence is TGTGCCAGCAGTTTAGATCCCGGGGTGAACACTGAAGCTTTCTTT.